The source of this TCR beta chain is a study of blood T cell repertoires in COVID-19. Overall study: The United States, Italy and Spain provided the acute and convalescent COVID-19 samples. From T cells, B-cell-depleted T cells, or PBMCs came the material, which was cDNA or gDNA.

CDR3 size: 14 residues. Germline-derived CDR1 and CDR2 are ENHRY and SYGVKD. The germline V and J ends were trimmed by 4 bases and 3 bases, with 12 bases remaining between them. In the original analysis: Estimation of nucleated cell counts relied on the amplification of reference gene primers. Clones were read by immunoSEQ multiplex PCR, and TCRdb kept only the in-frame ones, dropping some. The V and J calls and clone size were taken over from that table, and D and trimming were inferred from the DNA. This sample has 65,000 to 70,000 clones, with approximately 83% found just once. The sequence came from a woman aged 60-75 years with acute or convalescent COVID-19. Sequenced input: peripheral blood. The chain uses TRBV10-3 and TRBJ1-2, with D uncertain. CDR3 residues: CAISVGGFDYGYTF. The DNA of the CDR3 is TGTGCCATCAGTGTTGGAGGGTTTGACTATGGCTACACCTTC.